This T cell receptor beta chain was recorded in a study of T cell repertoires in ileal Crohn's disease. Study-wide findings and caveats: Clonal expansions were more frequent in active smokers than non-smokers at surgery. Endoscopic recurrence occurred in every patient whose clonality exceeded 26.8%.

Note on this clone: What it binds is not known.

V shed 4 bases, J shed 7 bases, and the junction held 4 bases outside the gene matches. The CDR3 spans 15 residues. CDR1 SGHRS and CDR2 YFSETQ come from the germline V gene. Sequencing used immunoSEQ multiplex PCR; TCRdb keeps in-frame clones, though not all of them. This sample has about 14,000 clones, with 70% to 90% found just once. This receptor was obtained from an adult with Crohn's disease. This chain joins TRBV5-1 and TRBJ1-6, with 11 bases fitting TRBD1. The sequenced material came from ileal tissue. The CDR3 DNA reads as TGCGCCAGCAGCCCCCGGGACAGGGGGAATTCACCCCTCCACTTT. Amino acid sequence: CASSPRDRGNSPLHF. Using reference TRBV5-1 and TRBJ1-6 for the parts outside the CDR3, the full variable domain is KAGVTQTPRYLIKTRGQQVTLSCSPISGHRSVSWYQQTPGQGLQFLFEYFSETQRNKGNFPGRFSGRQFSNSRSEMNVSTLELGDSALYLCASSPRDRGNSPLHFGNGTRLTVT.